This entry lists 23 T cell receptor beta chains sequenced from one sample in a study of T-cell reconstitution after alpha-beta-depleted transplantation in children. The TCRbeta library was prepared with unique molecular identifiers. Using its own MiXCR run on the PCR reads, TCRdb lists one record per CDR3 protein. The sample carries hundreds of thousands of distinct CDR3 sequences, over 10% recorded once. The source material was PBMCs, mostly from graft donor cells, sampled 360 days after TCRalphabeta/CD19-depleted stem cell transplant. Every receptor here comes from a male patient under 18 who had a stem cell transplant for acute myeloid leukemia, so the T cells may come from the graft donor.

This clonotype was found a few times. The chain uses TRBV4-3 and TRBJ2-7, with D possibly being TRBD1 (6 bases). Germline CDR1 is LGHNA and CDR2 is YSLEER. Deletions cut 0 bases from V and 2 bases from J, with 14 bases between. This CDR3 spans 16 amino acids. CDR3 protein: CASSQDPRTAPYEQYF. In DNA, the CDR3 is TGCGCCAGCAGCCAAGATCCCCGGACAGCCCCCTACGAGCAGTACTTC.

This clonotype was found many times. The chain is built from TRBV30 and TRBJ1-1; D call uncertain. CDR1 and CDR2 from the germline V gene are GTSNPN and SVGIG (reference sequence). The CDR3 runs 14 residues. V dropped 0 bases and J dropped 5 bases, with 13 bases sitting between them. CDR3: CAWSVQLGRTEAFF. CDR3 bases: TGTGCCTGGAGTGTACAACTCGGGCGGACTGAAGCTTTCTTT.

This clonotype was counted ten times or more. CDR3 sequence (DNA): TGTGCCAGCAGTCCAATGATCCGCACAGATACGCAGTATTTT. Protein product: CASSPMIRTDTQYF. This chain links TRBV27 with TRBJ2-3; no clear D. This CDR3 region has 14 residues. The V end lost 5 bases, the J end lost 1 base, and 10 bases lay between the germline ends. CDR1 is MNHEY, CDR2 SMNVEV, per germline (reference sequence).

This clonotype was detected a few times. This chain uses TRBV29-1 with TRBJ1-2; D is uncertain. CDR1 and CDR2 (germline): SQVTM, ANQGSEA. This CDR3 spans 11 amino acids. The V gene lost 7 bases and the J gene lost 7 bases, with 13 bases spanning the gap. CDR3 nucleotides: TGCAGCGCCCCTGGCGGCCGTGGCTACACCTTC. Its translation: CSAPGGRGYTF.

This clonotype has a count of ten or more. The V and J genes are TRBV7-2 and TRBJ2-7; possible D gene TRBD1, 6 bases. V lost 7 bases and J lost 0, with 13 bases in between. This CDR3 is 14 amino acids long. CDR1 and CDR2 (germline): SGHTA, FQGNSA. The CDR3 nucleotides read TGTGCCAGCAACCCGACAGGTAACTCCTACGAGCAGTACTTC. This codes for CASNPTGNSYEQYF.

The V and J genes are TRBV10-3 and TRBJ2-7, with D possibly being TRBD1 (5 bases). This CDR3 region has 13 residues. Germline V gives CDR1 ENHRY, CDR2 SYGVKD. Trimming took off 3 bases at V and 6 bases at J, with 12 bases between the two ends. CDR3 loop: CAISDGRVGEQYF. The CDR3 coding sequence is TGTGCCATCAGTGATGGCAGGGTAGGCGAGCAGTACTTC.

The V and J genes are TRBV5-1 and TRBJ2-7; 7 bases match TRBD1. V was pared by 4 bases and J by 7 bases, with 5 bases of the junction left unmatched. The CDR3 contains 12 residues. Germline V gives CDR1 SGHRS, CDR2 YFSETQ. The CDR3 sequence: CASSPTGREQYF. CDR3 DNA sequence: TGCGCCAGCAGCCCGACAGGGCGGGAGCAGTACTTC. The variable domain in full, with the rest retrieved from reference TRBV5-1 and TRBJ2-7, is KAGVTQTPRYLIKTRGQQVTLSCSPISGHRSVSWYQQTPGQGLQFLFEYFSETQRNKGNFPGRFSGRQFSNSRSEMNVSTLELGDSALYLCASSPTGREQYFGPGTRLTVT.

The V call is TRBV19, the J call TRBJ1-1; a possible D gene is TRBD1 (6 bases). Per germline, CDR1 LNHDA and CDR2 SQIVND (reference sequence). The V end lost 3 bases, the J end lost 3 bases, and 11 bases lay between the germline ends. The CDR3 length is 14 residues. Here the CDR3 DNA reads TGTGCCAGTAGTATTGGTAGGGGGTACACTGAAGCTTTCTTT. It codes for CASSIGRGYTEAFF.

This clonotype was detected many times. The chain recombines TRBV12-3 or TRBV12-4 with TRBJ2-1; 7 nucleotides match TRBD1. J gave up 5 bases and V 6 bases, and 10 bases lay outside the gene matches. The CDR3 consists of 15 residues. CDR3 in amino acids: CASSYIGQAHNEQFF. In DNA form, the CDR3 reads TGTGCCAGCAGCTACATCGGACAGGCTCACAATGAGCAGTTCTTC.

This clonotype was detected only a few times. Written as DNA, the CDR3 is TGTGCCACCCGAGGAGGGGTCAAAGATACGCAGTATTTT. Translated, it gives CATRGGVKDTQYF. The rearrangement uses TRBV21-1 and TRBJ2-3; TRBD2, the table's D call, lacks a check against the DNA. TRBV21-1 is flagged as a pseudogene. CDR3 size: 13 residues.

This clonotype has a handful of counts. The chain links TRBV29-1 to TRBJ2-7; D not resolved. CDR3 length: 13 amino acids. Germline CDR1 SQVTM, CDR2 ANQGSEA. Trimming removed 5 bases at V and 1 base at J, with 12 bases between. The CDR3: CSVRSPLSYEQYF. CDR3 in DNA: TGCAGCGTTCGGTCCCCGTTATCCTACGAGCAGTACTTC.

The chain employs TRBV15 and TRBJ1-1; D may be TRBD1 (5 bases). CDR3 length equals 13 residues. In germline, CDR1 is LNHNV, CDR2 YYDKDF (reference sequence). Trimming took off 0 bases at V and 11 bases at J, with 13 bases between the two ends. CDR3 sequence reads: CATSRESREDAFF. CDR3 coding DNA: TGTGCCACCAGCAGAGAGTCCAGGGAGGACGCTTTCTTT.

This clonotype occurred many times. The CDR3 DNA is TGTGCCAGCAGTTTGACTAGCGGGAGGCTCTACACAGATACGCAGTATTTT. The encoded protein is CASSLTSGRLYTDTQYF. This sequence joins TRBV28 and TRBJ2-3, with TRBD2 identical over 13 bases. Germline loops: CDR1 MDHEN, CDR2 SYDVKM. The CDR3 has 17 amino acids. With 3 bases clipped from V and 2 bases from J, the junction kept 5 bases outside the gene matches.

This clonotype appeared many times. The V and J genes are TRBV21-1 and TRBJ2-4; the table calls TRBD1, which could not be checked here. TRBV21-1 is listed as a pseudogene. This CDR3 contains 17 residues. In DNA, the CDR3 is TGTGCCAGCACCCTAAGAGCACCCCCATCCACCAAAAACATTCAGTACTTC. Protein product: CASTLRAPPSTKNIQYF.

This sequence joins TRBV6-9 and TRBJ2-2, with TRBD1 identical over 7 bases. Germline V gene data show CDR1 as MNHGY and CDR2 as SVAAGI. V lost 5 bases and J lost 6; bases outside the gene matches: 9. CDR3 length: 15 amino acids. The CDR3 loop is CASSIWTGPAGELFF. CDR3 coding DNA: TGTGCCAGCAGTATTTGGACAGGCCCAGCCGGGGAGCTGTTTTTT.

This chain joins TRBV7-3 and TRBJ2-7, with D perhaps being TRBD1 or TRBD2 (6 bases each). Germline values: CDR1 SGHTA, CDR2 FQGTGA. V dropped 5 bases and J dropped 3 bases, with 17 bases sitting between them. The CDR3 is 15 residues long. The CDR3 here is CASSQIGGLLYEQYF. For the CDR3, the DNA is TGTGCCAGCAGCCAAATCGGGGGCCTCCTCTACGAGCAGTACTTC.

There are a few counts of this clonotype. One end of the junction does not line up with germline, which may come from a read error. CDR3 sequence reads: CASSHSTGRETIQYF. Written as DNA, the CDR3 is TGTGCCAGCAGTCACTCGACAGGGAGGGAAACCATTCAGTACTTC. The chain has TRBV6-5 and TRBJ2-4; D tentatively reads TRBD1 or TRBD2 (7 bases each). Germline V lookup: CDR1 MNHEY, CDR2 SVGAGI. The CDR3 covers 15 residues.

Details on this clonotype: The CDR3 ends on some other residue instead of the conserved phenylalanine or tryptophan, so this is likely a read error. Because the CDR3's place on the DNA is in doubt, the DNA is left out and the CDR3 is given as listed by TCRdb. The CDR3 protein is CASSLVGLAGQRAI. V gene TRBV12-3 or TRBV12-4 combines with J gene TRBJ2-7; the D call in the table, TRBD2, was not verified against the DNA. The CDR3 is 14 amino acids long, termini counted.

The chain couples TRBV20-1 to TRBJ1-3, with a possible D match to TRBD1 (5 bases). The length of the CDR3 is 14 residues. Germline CDR1 and CDR2: DFQATT and SNEGSKA (reference sequence). With 3 bases removed from V and 2 bases from J, the gap between germline ends came to 11 bases. The CDR3 DNA sequence: TGCAGTGCTAGTCCAGGGTCTACTGGAAACACCATATATTTT. It yields the protein CSASPGSTGNTIYF.

V gene TRBV20-1 combines with J gene TRBJ2-3; tentative D call: TRBD1 (5 bases). Trimming removed 1 base from V and 4 bases from J, with 18 bases in between. The CDR3 has 16 amino acids. Germline values: CDR1 DFQATT, CDR2 SNEGSKA (reference sequence). For the CDR3, the DNA is TGCAGTGCTAGAGGCTTCCTGCAGGGTACGGCAGATACGCAGTATTTT. Protein sequence: CSARGFLQGTADTQYF.

The chain uses TRBV12-3 or TRBV12-4 and TRBJ2-3, with TRBD2 as a possible D gene (5 bases). V lost 3 bases, J lost 7 bases, and 17 bases lay in between. The length of the CDR3 is 15 residues. CDR3 amino acids: CASSFVSTRVHTQYF. The CDR3 bases are TGTGCCAGCAGTTTCGTCTCTACTAGGGTACATACGCAGTATTTT.

There are many counts of this clonotype. The chain joins TRBV7-9 to TRBJ2-2, with TRBD1 matching 9 bases. The germline CDR1 and CDR2 sequences are SEHNR and FQNEAQ (reference sequence). The CDR3 covers 17 residues. J gave up 5 bases and V 1 base, and 8 bases lay outside the gene matches. Here the CDR3 reads CASSLELRDRETGELFF. The CDR3 DNA reads as TGTGCCAGCAGCTTAGAACTCCGGGACAGGGAAACCGGGGAGCTGTTTTTT.

This clonotype was counted between two and nine times. This chain connects TRBV29-1 to TRBJ2-1; 8 bases map to TRBD2. Germline lookup yields CDR1 SQVTM and CDR2 ANQGSEA. The CDR3 is 18 amino acids. J was trimmed by 3 bases and V by 5 bases; bases with no gene match: 18. In DNA, the CDR3 is TGCAGCGTTCCGGGAGGGGTCCCTCTATCCGGAGGCTACAATGAGCAGTTCTTC. Protein: CSVPGGVPLSGGYNEQFF.